The following is a T cell receptor beta chain sequence with its context. This specimen comes from a study of blood T cell repertoires in COVID-19. Study context: The origin of the acute and convalescent COVID-19 samples was the United States, Italy and Spain. PBMCs, B-cell-depleted T cells, or T cells provided the cDNA or gDNA that made up the material.

Original handling: Amplified reference gene primers provided the basis for estimating nucleated cell counts. Profiled with immunoSEQ multiplex PCR; TCRdb holds only in-frame clones, not every one. That table gives V, J and clone size, and the DNA gave D and trimming. The top ten hold roughly 0.96% of the sample, which has 250,000 to 350,000 clones, around 90% seen once. The sample consisted of peripheral blood. This receptor was obtained from a woman in her forties who had recovered from COVID-19.

The CDR3 DNA reads as TGTGCCAGCTCACCACCAGGACCTGCCGCGGGGGAGCAGTACTTC. Translating gives CASSPPGPAAGEQYF. The chain carries TRBV18 and TRBJ2-7, with D possibly being TRBD2 (6 bases). Trimming shortened V by 0 bases and J by 7 bases, and 16 bases separated the two germline ends. The V gene's germline CDR1 is KGHSH and CDR2 LQKENI. This CDR3 contains 15 residues.